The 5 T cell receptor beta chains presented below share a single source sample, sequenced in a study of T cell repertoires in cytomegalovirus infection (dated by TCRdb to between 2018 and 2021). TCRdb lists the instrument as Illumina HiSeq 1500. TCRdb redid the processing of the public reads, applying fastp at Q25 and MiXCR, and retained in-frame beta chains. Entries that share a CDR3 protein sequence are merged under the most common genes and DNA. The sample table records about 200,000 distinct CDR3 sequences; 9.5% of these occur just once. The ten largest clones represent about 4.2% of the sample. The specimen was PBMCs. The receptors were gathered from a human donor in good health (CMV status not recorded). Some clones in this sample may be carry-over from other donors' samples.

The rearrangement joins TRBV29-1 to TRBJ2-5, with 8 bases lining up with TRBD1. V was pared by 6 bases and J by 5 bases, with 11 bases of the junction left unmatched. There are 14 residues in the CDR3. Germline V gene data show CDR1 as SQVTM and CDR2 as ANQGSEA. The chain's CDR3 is CSVVDRQGAETQYF. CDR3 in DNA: TGCAGCGTCGTGGATAGGCAGGGGGCTGAGACCCAGTACTTC.

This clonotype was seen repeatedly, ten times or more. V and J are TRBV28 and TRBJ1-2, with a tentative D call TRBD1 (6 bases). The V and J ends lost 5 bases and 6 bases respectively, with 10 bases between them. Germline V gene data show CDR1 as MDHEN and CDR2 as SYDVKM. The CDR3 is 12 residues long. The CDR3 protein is CASSLQGNGYTF. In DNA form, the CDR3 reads TGTGCCAGCAGTCTACAGGGTAATGGCTACACCTTC.

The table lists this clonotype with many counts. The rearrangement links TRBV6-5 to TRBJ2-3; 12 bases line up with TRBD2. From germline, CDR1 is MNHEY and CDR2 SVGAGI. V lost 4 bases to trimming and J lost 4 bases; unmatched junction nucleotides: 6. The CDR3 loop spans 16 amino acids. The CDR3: CASSSLAGGVADTQYF. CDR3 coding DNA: TGTGCCAGCAGTTCTCTAGCGGGAGGGGTGGCAGATACGCAGTATTTT.

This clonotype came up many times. CDR3 amino acids: CASSSRRKGSGNTIYF. CDR3 sequence (DNA): TGTGCCAGCAGCTCTAGGCGTAAGGGCTCTGGAAACACCATATATTTT. The chain couples TRBV7-2 to TRBJ1-3; D not resolved. V dropped 4 bases and J dropped 0 bases, with 13 bases sitting between them. The CDR3 sequence is 16 residues long. Germline V gene lookup returns CDR1 SGHTA and CDR2 FQGNSA.

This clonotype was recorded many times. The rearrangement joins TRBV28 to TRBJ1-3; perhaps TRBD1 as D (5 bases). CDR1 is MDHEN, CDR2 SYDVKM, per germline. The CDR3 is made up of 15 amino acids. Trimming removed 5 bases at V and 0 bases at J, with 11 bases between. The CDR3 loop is CASSQRQYSGNTIYF. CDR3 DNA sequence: TGTGCCAGCAGTCAACGACAGTACTCTGGAAACACCATATATTTT.